This record looks at one TCR beta chain sequence and its context. This entry belongs to a study of shared T cell receptors in the human thymus. The repertoire was sequenced with immunoSEQ multiplex PCR; TCRdb's copy has only in-frame clones and lacks some. The repertoire holds hundreds of thousands of clones, with approximately 80% as singletons. CDR3 length equals 15 residues. The germline gives CDR1 MNHEY, CDR2 SVGAGI. V trimming: 6 bases; J trimming: 3 bases; junction bases outside the gene matches: 5. The same sample was also studied in work on human thymus T cells. That study adds: Resections that were taken during corrective heart surgery supplied the thymus tissue. Gene usage (both V and J) appeared biased in thymic and blood repertoires. Unrelated people showed highly overlapping thymic repertoires, related research reported.

The sample was thymocytes. The receptor's source is a boy younger than two with a congenital heart defect. This rearrangement joins TRBV6-5 to TRBJ2-3; TRBD2 agrees at 11 bases. This CDR3 is CASSPSGRSTDTQYF. CDR3 nucleotides: TGTGCCAGCAGCCCTAGCGGGAGGAGTACAGATACGCAGTATTTT.